This T cell receptor beta chain was found in a study of blood T cell repertoires in COVID-19. At the level of the study: T cells, B-cell-depleted T cells, or PBMCs provided the cDNA or gDNA that served as material.

Germline V gene lookup returns CDR1 MNHEY and CDR2 SMNVEV (reference sequence). The CDR3 has 14 residues. With V trimmed by 5 bases and J by 4 bases, 3 bases remained unmatched. Seattle's enrolled individuals joined amid active infection and were then monitored longitudinally. In the original analysis: The authors estimated nucleated cell counts from reference gene primer amplification. The protocol was immunoSEQ multiplex PCR, while the TCRdb copy is restricted to in-frame clones and leaves out a portion. V and J calls and clone size are given by that table; D and trimming were obtained from the DNA. The data hold 250,000 to 300,000 clones, with 80% to 90% observed a single time.

The receptor comes from a young woman with COVID-19, enrolled during active disease. Sequencing used peripheral blood. The genes are TRBV27 and TRBJ1-1; TRBD1 aligns across 11 bases. The CDR3 coding sequence is TGTGCCAGCAGTGGGGACAGGGGGTTCACTGAAGCTTTCTTT. Encoded protein: CASSGDRGFTEAFF.